Listed below are T cell receptor beta chains from one sample, sequenced in a study of blood T cell repertoires in COVID-19. This table comes from immunoSEQ multiplex PCR, and its TCRdb copy is limited to in-frame clones, with some not included. The top ten clones hold more than 0.85% of a sample with 300,000 to 400,000 clones, 70% to 90% of them seen once. Material: PBMCs or T cells enriched from blood (not recorded which). The source is a woman aged 25 to 39 with acute COVID-19. The CDR3 runs from the conserved cysteine through the conserved F or W. The D gene is left open where the match is weak. Not all rows give a size; the values are once, few, many and, for expanded clones, a class.

>TRBJ1-4|.|TRBV13|TRBD1
TGTGCCAGCAGCCTTCGGGACAGGGTTGGTGAAAAACTGTTTTTT
CASSLRDRVGEKLFF
>TRBJ1-2|.|TRBV29-1|.
TGCAGCGTTGAAGATCTAGGGGCGAGTGGCTACACCTTC
CSVEDLGASGYTF
>TRBJ1-5|.|TRBV28|TRBD1
TGTGCCAGCAGTTTAAATGCAGGGCGAACAGGGGGGATCAATCAGCCCCAGCATTTT
CASSLNAGRTGGINQPQHF
>TRBJ1-2|.|TRBV6-6|TRBD1
TGTGCCAGCGGGACAGGCAGCTATGGCTACACCTTC
CASGTGSYGYTF
>TRBJ1-1|.|TRBV3-1/TRBV3-2|.
TGTGCCAGCAGCCAAGTGGCGGGAGAGACTGAAGCTTTCTTT
CASSQVAGETEAFF
>TRBJ2-1|once|TRBV24-1|.
TGTGCCACCAGTGATCCGGCCGGCGGTTCTCCCTACAATGAGCAGTTCTTC
CATSDPAGGSPYNEQFF
>TRBJ1-6|.|TRBV18|.
TGTGCCAGCTCACCTTGGGCTCTGAGCTCCTATAATTCACCCCTCCACTTT
CASSPWALSSYNSPLHF
>TRBJ2-4|.|TRBV5-6|.
TGTGCCAGCAGCTTGACGTCAGGAAACATTCAGTACTTC
CASSLTSGNIQYF
>TRBJ2-6|.|TRBV12-5|.
TGTGCTAGTGGTTTGGTACCAGGGTCCGGGGCCAACGTCCTGACTTTC
CASGLVPGSGANVLTF
>TRBJ2-3|.|TRBV5-1|TRBD1
TGCGCCAGCAGCTCAGGGGGAGATACGCAGTATTTT
CASSSGGDTQYF
>TRBJ2-3|.|TRBV7-9|TRBD1
TGTGCCAGCAGCCAACTCCGGGGACAGGGAGGCCCAGCAGATACGCAGTATTTT
CASSQLRGQGGPADTQYF
>TRBJ1-2|.|TRBV5-1|TRBD1
TGCGCCAGCAGCCTACGGGACAGGGGAGATGGCTACACCTTC
CASSLRDRGDGYTF
>TRBJ2-4|once|TRBV24-1|TRBD1
TGTGCCACCAGTGCGACAGGGGTCGGCAACATTCAGTACTTC
CATSATGVGNIQYF
>TRBJ1-1|.|TRBV23-1|.
TGCGCCAGCAGTCAAGAGGGGGAGAACACTGAAGCTTTCTTT
CASSQEGENTEAFF
>TRBJ2-3|few|TRBV29-1|.
TGCAGCGTGCAGGGTTCATACACTCATACGCAGTATTTT
CSVQGSYTHTQYF
>TRBJ2-7|.|TRBV30|TRBD2
TGTGCCTGGAGTGTGGCCAGCGGGGGCTCCTACGAGCAGTACTTC
CAWSVASGGSYEQYF
>TRBJ1-6|once|TRBV30|.
TGTGCCTGGAGTGTAGGACAGATCTATAATTCACCCCTCCACTTT
CAWSVGQIYNSPLHF
>TRBJ2-2|.|TRBV7-6|.
TGTGCCAGCAGCTTCCAAAGGGGTCAAGGGGAGCTGTTTTTT
CASSFQRGQGELFF
>TRBJ2-7|.|TRBV9|.
TGTGCCAGCAGCGTAGGCAGTACCTACGAGCAGTACTTC
CASSVGSTYEQYF
>TRBJ2-7|.|TRBV4-1|.
TGCGCCAGCAGCTCGACCTCTGACAGGTCCCACGAGCAGTACTTC
CASSSTSDRSHEQYF
>TRBJ1-1|.|TRBV18|TRBD1
TGTGCCAGCTCATACCGGGACAGAGCTGAAGCTTTCTTT
CASSYRDRAEAFF
>TRBJ1-2|.|TRBV7-9|.
TGTGCCAGCATCCAAACCGCACAGGGCTATGGCTACACCTTC
CASIQTAQGYGYTF
>TRBJ1-6|.|TRBV4-1|.
TGCGCCAGCAGCCAGGGAACGACAGACTTTAATTCACCCCTCCACTTT
CASSQGTTDFNSPLHF
>TRBJ2-6|.|TRBV14|.
TGTGCCAGCAGCCAAATCGGGGGGCTGCCCTCTGGGGCCAACGTCCTGACTTTC
CASSQIGGLPSGANVLTF
>TRBJ2-7|.|TRBV11-1|.
TGTGCCAGCAGCTTTGGCGGTGGAGAGCAGTACTTC
CASSFGGGEQYF
>TRBJ1-3|.|TRBV5-4|.
TGTGCCAGCAGCTTGGCAGGGGTCGGAAACACCATATATTTT
CASSLAGVGNTIYF
>TRBJ2-3|.|TRBV6-2/TRBV6-3|TRBD2
TGTGCCAGCAGTTACGGGGGAGGGGGCACAGATACGCAGTATTTT
CASSYGGGGTDTQYF
>TRBJ2-1|once|TRBV11-3|TRBD2
TGTGCCAGCAGCTTAGTAGGACTAGCTCGTAATGAGCAGTTCTTC
CASSLVGLARNEQFF
>TRBJ2-3|few|TRBV7-9|.
TGTGCCAGCACCGAAACGGGATCGACTAGCACAGATACGCAGTATTTT
CASTETGSTSTDTQYF
>TRBJ1-2|.|TRBV27|TRBD1
TGTGCCAGCAGTTTTCGTTCCCCGGGACAGGGGTGGGCTAACTATGGCTACACCTTC
CASSFRSPGQGWANYGYTF
>TRBJ2-1|.|TRBV23-1|TRBD2
TGCGCCAGCAGTCAATCGCCAACTAGCGGGGCGCCCTCCTACAATGAGCAGTTCTTC
CASSQSPTSGAPSYNEQFF
>TRBJ2-7|.|TRBV18|.
TGTGCCAGCTCGCGCGACGGGGGCTCCTACGAGCAGTACTTC
CASSRDGGSYEQYF
>TRBJ2-7|.|TRBV6-5|.
TGTGCCAGCAATCCGGGTGGGTCCTACGAGCAGTACTTC
CASNPGGSYEQYF
>TRBJ1-5|.|TRBV30|TRBD1
TGTGCCTGGAGCAGACATAACACGGGACAGGGGCTCTTGGATTTGAACTATAGCAATCAGCCCCAGCATTTT
CAWSRHNTGQGLLDLNYSNQPQHF
>TRBJ1-2|.|TRBV27|TRBD1
TGTGCCAGCAGCCCCGGGACAGGGAACTATGGCTACACCTTC
CASSPGTGNYGYTF
>TRBJ1-4|once|TRBV7-6|.
TGTGCCAGCTTGTCCTCAACTAATGAAAAACTGTTTTTT
CASLSSTNEKLFF
>TRBJ1-2|.|TRBV5-5|.
TGTGCCAGCAGCTTGGATCTTCCAGGGCTGGAGCCCAACTATGGCTACACCTTC
CASSLDLPGLEPNYGYTF
>TRBJ2-1|.|TRBV7-2|.
TGTGCCAGCAGCTTATTCTCCCCGACGGGCTCCTACAATGAGCAGTTCTTC
CASSLFSPTGSYNEQFF
>TRBJ1-2|.|TRBV4-2|.
TGTGCCAGCAGCCAAGAGGGGGGCTATGGCTACACCTTC
CASSQEGGYGYTF
>TRBJ2-1|.|TRBV18|.
TGTGCCAGCTCACCTCAGGTTGCTCGGCAGTACAATGAGCAGTTCTTC
CASSPQVARQYNEQFF
>TRBJ2-5|once|TRBV7-9|TRBD1
TGTGCCAGCAGCCGTTCCGGGACAGGGCAAGAGACCCAGTACTTC
CASSRSGTGQETQYF
>TRBJ1-2|.|TRBV5-6|TRBD1
TGTGCCAGCAGCGAGGGACAGAGAACCTATGGCTACACCTTC
CASSEGQRTYGYTF
>TRBJ1-5|.|TRBV4-1|TRBD1
TGCGCCAGCAGCCAAGATGAGTTCATAGGGACAGGGGTTTATCAGCCCCAGCATTTT
CASSQDEFIGTGVYQPQHF
>TRBJ2-7|.|TRBV7-8|.
TGTGCCAGCAGCTTAGCGGGGGGTGGTGGGGAGCAGTACTTC
CASSLAGGGGEQYF
>TRBJ1-1|.|TRBV18|.
TGTGCCAGCTCACCGGTTACAGCAAACACTGAAGCTTTCTTT
CASSPVTANTEAFF
>TRBJ2-5|.|TRBV6-5|.
TGTGCCAGCAGTTACTCAGGCAGGGGAGAGACCCAGTACTTC
CASSYSGRGETQYF
>TRBJ2-1|.|TRBV7-8|.
TGTGCCAGCAGCCCCAGGGACTGGGACAATGAGCAGTTCTTC
CASSPRDWDNEQFF
>TRBJ2-1|.|TRBV5-1|TRBD1
TGCGCCAGCAGCAAAAACCGGGACAGGGAGCACAATGAGCAGTTCTTC
CASSKNRDREHNEQFF
>TRBJ1-2|.|TRBV11-2|TRBD1
TGTGCCAGCAGCCCCCGAGCAGGGGGAGTCTACGGCTACACCTTC
CASSPRAGGVYGYTF
>TRBJ2-2|once|TRBV7-9|TRBD2
TGTGCCAGCAGCTTAGTCGAGCGGGGGCATAACACCGGGGAGCTGTTTTTT
CASSLVERGHNTGELFF
>TRBJ2-1|.|TRBV9|TRBD2
TGTGCCAGCAACCCAAGCGGGGCCTACAATGAGCAGTTCTTC
CASNPSGAYNEQFF
>TRBJ2-1|.|TRBV5-6|TRBD2
TGTGCCAGCAGCTTGGAAGAGCTAGCGGGGGGATACTCCTACAATGAGCAGTTCTTC
CASSLEELAGGYSYNEQFF
>TRBJ2-7|.|TRBV29-1|TRBD1
TGCAGCGCAGGACAGGGGATGAGCGAGCAGTACTTC
CSAGQGMSEQYF
>TRBJ2-7|.|TRBV25-1|TRBD1
TGTGCCAGCAGTGCCCGACAGGGGGTCTTCTACGAGCAGTACTTC
CASSARQGVFYEQYF
>TRBJ2-3|.|TRBV2|.
TGTGCCAGCAGTGATCTTGGAGTAGCGGCCACAGATACGCAGTATTTT
CASSDLGVAATDTQYF
>TRBJ2-7|.|TRBV5-1|.
TGCGCCAGCAGCTTGGGGGGCCCACCACTCTCCTACGAGCAGTACTTC
CASSLGGPPLSYEQYF
>TRBJ2-3|.|TRBV4-1|TRBD2
TGCGCCAGCAGCCGTAGCGGGGGAAGCACAGATACGCAGTATTTT
CASSRSGGSTDTQYF
>TRBJ2-3|.|TRBV6-4|TRBD1
TGTGCCAGCAGCCGCGACAGGGGCGATACGCAGTATTTT
CASSRDRGDTQYF
>TRBJ1-6|.|TRBV5-6|.
TGTGCCAGCAGCTTGGATTGGAGGTCTGATTCACCCCTCCACTTT
CASSLDWRSDSPLHF
>TRBJ1-5|.|TRBV20-1|.
TGCAGTGCTAGTAGGGACAAGGAAAATCAGCCCCAGCATTTT
CSASRDKENQPQHF